These 24 T cell receptor beta chains came from one sample sequenced in a study of radiotherapy plus CTLA-4 blockade in lung cancer. Only in-frame clones appear in the TCRdb table, and some are missing; sequencing was by immunoSEQ multiplex PCR. The sample lists some 43,000 clones, approximately 78% occurring once. The sequencing used peripheral blood, collected from a patient treated with radiotherapy plus ipilimumab. These receptors originate from a human donor with non-small cell lung cancer who had stable disease on radiotherapy plus ipilimumab.

This rearrangement joins TRBV5-4 to TRBJ2-7, with D possibly being TRBD1 (6 bases). With 1 base removed from V and 4 bases from J, the gap between germline ends came to 12 bases. The CDR3 has 14 amino acids. Germline-derived CDR1 and CDR2 are SGHNT and YYREEE (reference sequence). Written as DNA, the CDR3 is TGTGCCAGCAGCTTGACAGGGACGGGGTACGAGCAGTACTTC. Protein: CASSLTGTGYEQYF. Complete variable domain (other parts from reference TRBV5-4 and TRBJ2-7): ETGVTQSPTHLIKTRGQQVTLRCSSQSGHNTVSWYQQALGQGPQFIFQYYREEENGRGNFPPRFSGLQFPNYSSELNVNALELDDSALYLCASSLTGTGYEQYFGPGTRLTVT.

The gene calls are TRBV11-2 and TRBJ2-3; tentative D call: TRBD1 (7 bases). V was trimmed by 5 bases and J by 2 bases, leaving 17 bases between them. CDR1 is SGHAT and CDR2 is FQNNGV in the germline V gene. The CDR3 has 16 amino acids. The CDR3 loop is CASSPGGSRVTDTQYF. In DNA form, the CDR3 reads TGTGCCAGCAGCCCAGGGGGGTCAAGGGTCACAGATACGCAGTATTTT.

In DNA form, the CDR3 reads TGTGCCAGCAGTTACGTTACACCTCAGGGGGCTAATGGCTACACCTTC. Residues: CASSYVTPQGANGYTF. This rearrangement joins TRBV27 to TRBJ1-2; 8 bases fit TRBD1. CDR3 size: 16 residues. Trimming took 4 bases from V and 6 from J; bases not matched to a gene: 13. Germline-derived CDR1 and CDR2 are MNHEY and SMNVEV (reference sequence).

The rearrangement links TRBV19 to TRBJ1-5; 11 bases are shared with TRBD1. The junction had 9 bases not matched to a gene; V was cut back by 5 bases and J by 6 bases. This CDR3 comprises 16 residues. Germline CDR1 and CDR2: LNHDA and SQIVND (reference sequence). The CDR3 bases are TGTGCCAGTAGTCCCCCTGGGGGACAGGGGGGTCAGCCCCAGCATTTT. It is translated as CASSPPGGQGGQPQHF.

The CDR3 DNA is TGTGCCAGCAGCCCCACAGGGATGGGGATTTATGGCTACACCTTC. Amino acids: CASSPTGMGIYGYTF. The rearrangement uses TRBV9 and TRBJ1-2; TRBD1 is a possible D gene (6 bases). This CDR3 comprises 15 residues. V lost 4 bases, J lost 5 bases, and 18 bases lay in between. Germline CDR1 SGDLS, CDR2 YYNGEE.

This chain links TRBV9 with TRBJ2-7; 7 nucleotides agree with TRBD2. The germline V gene has CDR1 SGDLS and CDR2 YYNGEE. This CDR3 has 14 residues. With 0 bases clipped from V and 6 bases from J, the junction kept 6 bases outside the gene matches. CDR3 amino acids: CASSVGGGGTEQYF. The CDR3 coding sequence is TGTGCCAGCAGCGTAGGGGGGGGTGGGACCGAGCAGTACTTC.

The rearrangement uses TRBV28 and TRBJ2-1; 9 positions match TRBD1. Trimming cost V 9 bases and J 6 bases; bases outside gene matches: 9. The germline V gene encodes CDR1 MDHEN and CDR2 SYDVKM. The CDR3 spans 14 residues. CDR3 region: CASWGTGISNEQFF. For the CDR3, the DNA is TGTGCCAGTTGGGGGACAGGGATAAGCAATGAGCAGTTCTTC.

The chain employs TRBV4-1 and TRBJ2-5, with D uncertain. The tail of the sequence fits TRBJ2-7 better, so the J call may be wrong. CDR3 length: 15 residues. Germline V CDR1 and CDR2: MGHRA, YSYEKL. Written as DNA, the CDR3 is TGCGCCAGCAGCCAAGGCCCTTCTAGTTACTACGAGCAGTACTTC. This translates into CASSQGPSSYYEQYF.

The rearrangement joins TRBV27 to TRBJ2-1; maybe TRBD2 (7 bases). CDR3 length: 17 amino acids. In germline, CDR1 is MNHEY, CDR2 SMNVEV (reference sequence). The V and J ends lost 6 bases and 5 bases respectively, with 23 bases between them. CDR3 loop: CASRQGLRTLRDNEQFF. For the CDR3, the DNA is TGTGCCAGCAGACAGGGACTAAGAACCTTACGGGACAATGAGCAGTTCTTC.

This rearrangement joins TRBV7-9 to TRBJ1-1; 7 nucleotides match TRBD1. The germline gives CDR1 SEHNR, CDR2 FQNEAQ (reference sequence). Trimming at V came to 5 bases and at J to 1 base, leaving 4 bases not matched to a gene. CDR3 size: 14 residues. The CDR3 is CASSTDRENTEAFF. DNA of the CDR3: TGTGCCAGCAGCACCGACAGGGAGAACACTGAAGCTTTCTTT. Together with reference TRBV7-9 and TRBJ1-1, the CDR3 gives the full variable domain: DTGVSQNPRHKITKRGQNVTFRCDPISEHNRLYWYRQTLGQGPEFLTYFQNEAQLEKSRLLSDRFSAERPKGSFSTLEIQRTEQGDSAMYLCASSTDRENTEAFFGQGTRLTVV.

This chain uses TRBV7-2 with TRBJ2-1; 7 nucleotides line up with TRBD2. The CDR3 runs 15 residues. Looked up from germline, CDR1 is SGHTA and CDR2 is FQGNSA. Trimming removed 5 bases from V and 5 bases from J; junction bases left unmatched: 9. The CDR3 DNA is TGTGCCAGCAGCCTGGGGGGGGAATCCCACAATGAGCAGTTCTTC. It yields the protein CASSLGGESHNEQFF. The full variable domain, with the rest looked up from reference TRBV7-2 and TRBJ2-1, is GAGVSQSPSNKVTEKGKDVELRCDPISGHTALYWYRQSLGQGLEFLIYFQGNSAPDKSGLPSDRFSAERTGGSVSTLTIQRTQQEDSAVYLCASSLGGESHNEQFFGPGTRLTVL.

The CDR3 here is CASRTGDSQETQYF. CDR3 DNA sequence: TGTGCCAGTAGGACGGGGGATAGTCAAGAGACCCAGTACTTC. The rearrangement joins TRBV19 to TRBJ2-5; possible D gene TRBD2, 6 bases. Germline V gene lookup returns CDR1 LNHDA and CDR2 SQIVND (reference sequence). V lost 6 bases and J lost 2, with 13 bases in between. The length of the CDR3 is 14 residues. The full variable domain, rest sourced from reference TRBV19 and TRBJ2-5, is DGGITQSPKYLFRKEGQNVTLSCEQNLNHDAMYWYRQDPGQGLRLIYYSQIVNDFQKGDIAEGYSVSREKKESFPLTVTSAQKNPTAFYLCASRTGDSQETQYFGPGTRLLVL.

The J gene is TRBJ1-1, the V gene TRBV19; D ambiguous. Germline V CDR1 and CDR2: LNHDA, SQIVND (reference sequence). Trimming removed 3 bases from V and 7 bases from J, with 9 bases in between. The CDR3 has 12 amino acids. DNA of the CDR3: TGTGCCAGTAGTATCACAGAGAGTGAAGCTTTCTTT. Translating it yields CASSITESEAFF.

The chain combines TRBV10-2 with TRBJ2-7; 7 bases fit TRBD2. CDR3 size: 15 residues. In germline, CDR1 is WSHSY, CDR2 SAAADI. The junction had 6 bases not matched to a gene; V was cut back by 0 bases and J by 4 bases. The CDR3, as DNA: TGCGCCAGCAGTGAGTCAAGGACTAGTACGTACGAGCAGTACTTC. Its protein is CASSESRTSTYEQYF.

This chain links TRBV11-2 with TRBJ2-3; possibly TRBD2 for D (5 bases). This CDR3 comprises 15 residues. CDR1 and CDR2 (germline): SGHAT, FQNNGV. Trimming removed 0 bases from V and 4 bases from J, with 11 bases in between. The CDR3 sequence is CASSLDPGRADTQYF. CDR3 in DNA: TGTGCCAGCAGCTTAGATCCTGGGCGGGCAGATACGCAGTATTTT.

This chain joins TRBV19 and TRBJ2-3, with 15 bases fitting TRBD2. The germline V gene encodes CDR1 LNHDA and CDR2 SQIVND (reference sequence). The length of the CDR3 is 16 residues. V lost 7 bases and J lost 7; bases outside the gene matches: 9. The CDR3 reads CASTPGLAGGPHTQYF. CDR3 DNA: TGTGCCAGTACCCCTGGACTAGCGGGAGGGCCTCATACGCAGTATTTT.

The gene calls are TRBV7-2 and TRBJ2-2; 10 positions match TRBD2. CDR1 SGHTA and CDR2 FQGNSA come from the germline V gene. The CDR3 loop spans 16 amino acids. V was clipped by 5 bases and J by 0 bases; unmatched bases: 3. The CDR3 DNA sequence: TGTGCCAGCAGCCCTACTAGCGGGACGAACACCGGGGAGCTGTTTTTT. The encoded protein is CASSPTSGTNTGELFF.

The chain employs TRBV27 and TRBJ2-3, with no clear D. Germline V CDR1 and CDR2: MNHEY, SMNVEV (reference sequence). This CDR3 spans 14 amino acids. V shed 4 bases and J shed 2 bases, with 10 bases lying between them. Written as DNA, the CDR3 is TGTGCCAGCAGTTCCCTAAACCCCACAGATACGCAGTATTTT. This codes for CASSSLNPTDTQYF.

The V call is TRBV7-9, the J call TRBJ1-2, with D tentatively TRBD1 (6 bases). V was clipped by 5 bases and J by 6 bases, with 19 bases between them. CDR1 is SEHNR and CDR2 is FQNEAQ in the germline V gene (reference sequence). The CDR3 runs to 15 residues. In nucleotides, the CDR3 is TGTGCCAGCAGCGGGACATCGGGGTACCCCGATGGCTACACCTTC. It yields the protein CASSGTSGYPDGYTF.

Details on this clone: Other nucleotide sequences in the sample specify the same CDR3. This chain joins TRBV5-3 and TRBJ2-7; D perhaps matches TRBD1 (6 bases). TRBV5-3 qualifies as an ORF whose function is uncertain. The CDR3 is 15 residues long. Deletions cut 5 bases from V and 6 bases from J, with 21 bases between. This chain's CDR3 is CARSGLGHPMCEQYF. CDR3 DNA sequence: TGTGCCAGAAGTGGGTTGGGACATCCGATGTGCGAGCAGTACTTC.

This rearrangement joins TRBV25-1 to TRBJ2-2; maybe TRBD1 (5 bases). From germline, CDR1 is MGHDK and CDR2 SYGVNS. V lost 6 bases, J lost 6 bases, and 11 bases lay in between. This CDR3 spans 13 amino acids. DNA of the CDR3: TGTGCCAGCAGAGGACACCAACCCGGGGAGCTGTTTTTT. Translated, it gives CASRGHQPGELFF.

This sequence joins TRBV18 and TRBJ2-3, with 8 positions matching TRBD2. Germline V gene lookup returns CDR1 KGHSH and CDR2 LQKENI. The CDR3 runs to 16 residues. The V gene end was trimmed by 3 bases and the J gene end by 2 bases; junction bases not matched to a gene: 7. CDR3 loop: CASSPTSEPTTDTQYF. CDR3 in DNA: TGTGCCAGCTCACCGACTAGCGAGCCAACCACAGATACGCAGTATTTT.

The chain has TRBV27 and TRBJ2-7; D might be TRBD1 (5 bases). CDR3 length equals 13 residues. Germline CDR1 MNHEY, CDR2 SMNVEV (reference sequence). The V end was cut by 4 bases, the J end by 4 bases, with 11 bases between. In nucleotides, the CDR3 is TGTGCCAGCAGTTCATTAACAGGTTACGAGCAGTACTTC. As protein: CASSSLTGYEQYF.

The V gene is TRBV5-6, the J gene TRBJ1-4, with D perhaps matching TRBD1 (5 bases). CDR3 length equals 15 residues. Looked up from germline, CDR1 is SGHDT and CDR2 is YYEEEE. Trimming left V 6 bases short and J 7 bases short, with 19 bases between. Here the CDR3 DNA reads TGTGCCAGCAATCGCCGGGGGGTAATAAGTGAAAAACTGTTTTTT. Translating gives CASNRRGVISEKLFF.